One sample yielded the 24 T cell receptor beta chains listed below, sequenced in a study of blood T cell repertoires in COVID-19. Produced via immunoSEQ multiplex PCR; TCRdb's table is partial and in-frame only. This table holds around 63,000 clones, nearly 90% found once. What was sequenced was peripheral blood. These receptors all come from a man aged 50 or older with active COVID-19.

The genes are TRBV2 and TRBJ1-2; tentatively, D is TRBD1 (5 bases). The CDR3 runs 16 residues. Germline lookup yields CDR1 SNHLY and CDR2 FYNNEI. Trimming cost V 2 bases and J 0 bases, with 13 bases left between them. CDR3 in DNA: TGTGCCAGCAGTGAATCAGGGCGCCTCTCTAACTATGGCTACACCTTC. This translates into CASSESGRLSNYGYTF.

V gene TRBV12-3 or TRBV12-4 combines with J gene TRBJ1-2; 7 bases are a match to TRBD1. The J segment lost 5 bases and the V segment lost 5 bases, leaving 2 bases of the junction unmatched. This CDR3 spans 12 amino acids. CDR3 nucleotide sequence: TGTGCCAGCAGTGGGACAGCTTATGGCTACACCTTC. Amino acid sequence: CASSGTAYGYTF.

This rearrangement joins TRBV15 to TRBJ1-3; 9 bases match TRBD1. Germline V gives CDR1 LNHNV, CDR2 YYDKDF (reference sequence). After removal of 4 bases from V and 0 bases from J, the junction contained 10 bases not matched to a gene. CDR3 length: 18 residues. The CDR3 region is CATSTGTGIFTSGNTIYF. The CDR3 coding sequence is TGTGCCACCAGCACCGGGACAGGGATCTTTACCTCTGGAAACACCATATATTTT. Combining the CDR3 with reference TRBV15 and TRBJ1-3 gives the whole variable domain DAMVIQNPRYQVTQFGKPVTLSCSQTLNHNVMYWYQQKSSQAPKLLFHYYDKDFNNEADTPDNFQSRRPNTSFCFLDIRSPGLGDTAMYLCATSTGTGIFTSGNTIYFGEGSWLTVV.

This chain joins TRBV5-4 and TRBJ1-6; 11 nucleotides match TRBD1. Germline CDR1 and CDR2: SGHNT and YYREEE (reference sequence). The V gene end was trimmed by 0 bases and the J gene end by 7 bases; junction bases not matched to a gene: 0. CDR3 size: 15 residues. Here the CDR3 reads CASSLGTGGNSPLHF. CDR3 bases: TGTGCCAGCAGCTTGGGGACAGGGGGCAATTCACCCCTCCACTTT. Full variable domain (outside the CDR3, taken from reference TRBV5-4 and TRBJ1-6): ETGVTQSPTHLIKTRGQQVTLRCSSQSGHNTVSWYQQALGQGPQFIFQYYREEENGRGNFPPRFSGLQFPNYSSELNVNALELDDSALYLCASSLGTGGNSPLHFGNGTRLTVT.

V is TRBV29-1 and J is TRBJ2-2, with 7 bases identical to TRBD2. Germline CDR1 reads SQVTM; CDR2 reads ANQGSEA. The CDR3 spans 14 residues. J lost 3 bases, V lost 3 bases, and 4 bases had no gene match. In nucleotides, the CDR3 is TGCAGCGTTGAGCTCGGGGGGTACACCGGGGAGCTGTTTTTT. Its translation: CSVELGGYTGELFF.

CDR3 sequence reads: CASSLEGSSNYGYTF. CDR3 DNA: TGTGCCAGCAGCTTAGAGGGCAGTTCTAACTATGGCTACACCTTC. The gene calls are TRBV11-2 and TRBJ1-2; D gene unclear. Trimming removed 0 bases from V and 0 bases from J, with 8 bases in between. This CDR3 region has 15 residues. Germline V gene lookup returns CDR1 SGHAT and CDR2 FQNNGV.

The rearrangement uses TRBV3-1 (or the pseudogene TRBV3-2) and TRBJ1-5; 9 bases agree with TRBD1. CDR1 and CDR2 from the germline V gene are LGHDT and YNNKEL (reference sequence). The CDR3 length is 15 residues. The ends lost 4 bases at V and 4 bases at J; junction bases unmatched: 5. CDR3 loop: CASSLTGGWNQPQHF. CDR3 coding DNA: TGTGCCAGCAGCCTCACAGGGGGCTGGAATCAGCCCCAGCATTTT.

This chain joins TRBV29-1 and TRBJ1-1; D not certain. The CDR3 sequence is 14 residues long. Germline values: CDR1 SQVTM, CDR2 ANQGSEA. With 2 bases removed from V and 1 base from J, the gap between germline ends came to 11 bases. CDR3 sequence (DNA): TGCAGCGTTGAAAGAGAGGTAGGGAACACTGAAGCTTTCTTT. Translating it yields CSVEREVGNTEAFF.

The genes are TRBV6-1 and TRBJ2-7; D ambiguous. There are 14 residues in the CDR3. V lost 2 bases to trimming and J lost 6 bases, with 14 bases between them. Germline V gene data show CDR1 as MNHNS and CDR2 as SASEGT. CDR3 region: CASSEQAGRTEQYF. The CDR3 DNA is TGTGCCAGCAGTGAACAGGCAGGCAGAACCGAGCAGTACTTC.

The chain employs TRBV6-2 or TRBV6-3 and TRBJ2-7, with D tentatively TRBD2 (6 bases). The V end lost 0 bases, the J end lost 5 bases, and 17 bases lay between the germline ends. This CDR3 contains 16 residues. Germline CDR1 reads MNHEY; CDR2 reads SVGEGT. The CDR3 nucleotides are TGTGCCAGCAGTTACTCGACGGGGGTGATCACCCACGAGCAGTACTTC. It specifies CASSYSTGVITHEQYF.

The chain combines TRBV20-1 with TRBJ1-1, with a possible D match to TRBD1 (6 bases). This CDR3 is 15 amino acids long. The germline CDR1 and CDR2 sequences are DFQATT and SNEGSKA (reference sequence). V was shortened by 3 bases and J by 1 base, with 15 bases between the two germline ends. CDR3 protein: CSASPTGHQNTEAFF. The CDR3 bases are TGCAGTGCTAGTCCTACGGGACACCAGAACACTGAAGCTTTCTTT.

CDR3 region: CASSRRLAQETQYF. Here the CDR3 DNA reads TGTGCCAGCAGCCGACGACTAGCCCAAGAGACCCAGTACTTC. The chain carries TRBV3-1 (or the pseudogene TRBV3-2) and TRBJ2-5, with 7 bases aligning to TRBD2. With 4 bases clipped from V and 1 base from J, the junction kept 3 bases outside the gene matches. The germline CDR1 and CDR2 sequences are LGHDT and YNNKEL (reference sequence). The CDR3 has 14 amino acids.

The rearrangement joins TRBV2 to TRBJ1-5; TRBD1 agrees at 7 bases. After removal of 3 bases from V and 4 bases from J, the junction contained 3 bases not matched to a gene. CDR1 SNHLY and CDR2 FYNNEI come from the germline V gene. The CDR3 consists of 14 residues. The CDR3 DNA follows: TGTGCCAGCAGTGAGGGCAGGGGGAATCAGCCCCAGCATTTT. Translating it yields CASSEGRGNQPQHF.

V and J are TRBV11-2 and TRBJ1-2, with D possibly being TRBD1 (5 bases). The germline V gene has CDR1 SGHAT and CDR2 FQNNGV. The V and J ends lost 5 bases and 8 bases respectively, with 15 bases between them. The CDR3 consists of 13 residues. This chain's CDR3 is CASSALTDSGYTF. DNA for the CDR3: TGTGCCAGCAGCGCCCTGACAGACTCCGGCTACACCTTC.

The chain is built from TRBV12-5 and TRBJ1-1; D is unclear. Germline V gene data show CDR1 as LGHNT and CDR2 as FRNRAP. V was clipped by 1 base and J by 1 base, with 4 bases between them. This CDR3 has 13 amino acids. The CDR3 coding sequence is TGTGCTAGTGGTTTGGGCAGGAACACTGAAGCTTTCTTT. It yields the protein CASGLGRNTEAFF.

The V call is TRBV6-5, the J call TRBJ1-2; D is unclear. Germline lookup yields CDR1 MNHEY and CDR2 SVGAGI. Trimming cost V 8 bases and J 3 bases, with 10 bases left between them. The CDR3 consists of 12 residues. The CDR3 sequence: CASLRQDYGYTF. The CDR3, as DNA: TGTGCCAGCCTCCGACAAGACTATGGCTACACCTTC.

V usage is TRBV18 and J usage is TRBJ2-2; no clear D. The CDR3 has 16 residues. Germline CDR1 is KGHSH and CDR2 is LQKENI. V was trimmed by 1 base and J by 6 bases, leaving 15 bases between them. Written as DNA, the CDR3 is TGTGCCAGCTCACCACGACTGCCAGAGAATTCCGGGGAGCTGTTTTTT. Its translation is CASSPRLPENSGELFF.

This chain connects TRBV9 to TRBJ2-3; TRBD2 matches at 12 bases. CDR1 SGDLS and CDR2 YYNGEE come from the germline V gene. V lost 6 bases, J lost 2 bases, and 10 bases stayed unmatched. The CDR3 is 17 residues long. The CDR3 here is CASTAYGLAGITDTQYF. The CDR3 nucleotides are TGTGCCAGCACCGCCTACGGACTAGCGGGGATCACAGATACGCAGTATTTT.

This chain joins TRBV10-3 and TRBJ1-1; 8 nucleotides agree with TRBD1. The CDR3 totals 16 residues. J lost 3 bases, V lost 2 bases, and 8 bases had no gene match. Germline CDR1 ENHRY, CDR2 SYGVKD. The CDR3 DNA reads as TGTGCCATCAGTGAGGGACAGGGTATGGGGGACACTGAAGCTTTCTTT. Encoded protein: CAISEGQGMGDTEAFF.

The CDR3 sequence is CASSRSAGQFF. The DNA for the CDR3 is TGTGCCAGCAGCAGATCTGCAGGGCAGTTCTTC. The chain has TRBV11-2 and TRBJ2-1; no clear D. Trimming took off 5 bases at V and 12 bases at J, with 11 bases between the two ends. The CDR3 spans 11 residues. Germline V CDR1 and CDR2: SGHAT, FQNNGV. The full variable domain, in which reference TRBV11-2 and TRBJ2-1 provide the parts outside the CDR3, is EAGVAQSPRYKIIEKRQSVAFWCNPISGHATLYWYQQILGQGPKLLIQFQNNGVVDDSQLPKDRFSAERLKGVDSTLKIQPAKLEDSAVYLCASSRSAGQFFGPGTRLTVL.

CDR3 DNA sequence: TGTGCTAGTGGCCTGGGACAGGGCGGCGTAAACTATGGCTACACCTTC. It is translated as CASGLGQGGVNYGYTF. This sequence joins TRBV12-5 and TRBJ1-2; 9 nucleotides line up with TRBD1. Trimming took 6 bases from V and 2 from J; bases not matched to a gene: 10. Germline CDR1 is LGHNT and CDR2 is FRNRAP. This CDR3 has 16 amino acids.

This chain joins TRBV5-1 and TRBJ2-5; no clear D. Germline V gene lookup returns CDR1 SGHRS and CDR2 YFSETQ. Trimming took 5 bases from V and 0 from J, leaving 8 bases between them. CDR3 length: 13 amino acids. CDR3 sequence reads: CASSPGHQETQYF. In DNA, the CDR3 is TGCGCCAGCAGTCCTGGGCACCAAGAGACCCAGTACTTC.

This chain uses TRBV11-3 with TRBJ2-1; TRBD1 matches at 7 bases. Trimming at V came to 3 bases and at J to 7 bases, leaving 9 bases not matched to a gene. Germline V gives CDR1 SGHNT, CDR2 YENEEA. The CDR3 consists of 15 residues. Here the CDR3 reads CASSLGQTFDNEQFF. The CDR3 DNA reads TGTGCCAGCAGCTTGGGACAGACTTTTGATAATGAGCAGTTCTTC.

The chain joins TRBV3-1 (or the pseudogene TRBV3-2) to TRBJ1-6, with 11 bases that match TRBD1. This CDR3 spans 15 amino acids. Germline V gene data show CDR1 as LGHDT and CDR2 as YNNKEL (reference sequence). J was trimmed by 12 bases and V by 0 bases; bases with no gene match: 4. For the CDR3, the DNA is TGTGCCAGCAGCCAAGAGGGGGACAGGGGGGAACCCCTCCACTTT. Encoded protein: CASSQEGDRGEPLHF.